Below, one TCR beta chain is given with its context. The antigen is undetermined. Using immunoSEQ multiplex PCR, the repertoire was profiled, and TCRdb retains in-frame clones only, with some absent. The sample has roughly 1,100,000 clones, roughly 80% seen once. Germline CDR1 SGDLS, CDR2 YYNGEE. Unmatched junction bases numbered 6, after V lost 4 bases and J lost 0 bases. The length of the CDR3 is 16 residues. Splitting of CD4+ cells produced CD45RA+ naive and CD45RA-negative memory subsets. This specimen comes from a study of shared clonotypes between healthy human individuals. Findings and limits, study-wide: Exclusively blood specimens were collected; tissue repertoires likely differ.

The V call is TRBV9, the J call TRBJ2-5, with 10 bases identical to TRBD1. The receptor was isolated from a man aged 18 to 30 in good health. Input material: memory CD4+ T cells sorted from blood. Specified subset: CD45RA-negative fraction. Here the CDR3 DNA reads TGTGCCAGCAGCCCTGGGACAGGGGTCAACCAAGAGACCCAGTACTTC. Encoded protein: CASSPGTGVNQETQYF.